These 20 T cell receptor beta chains originate from one sample sequenced in a study of vaccination and CD4 T cells after COVID-19. Antigen specificity for these receptors is unknown. Researchers used the Oncomine TCR Beta short-read assay to sequence DNA from cultured CD4+ T cells. In TCRdb, the PCR reads were re-called with MiXCR into one record per CDR3 protein. Of some 23,000 distinct CDR3 sequences in the sample, 43% were seen once. Time point denoted: late sampling 161 to 241 days after vaccination in three convalescent patients. Treatment in this sample: roughly 11-day PBMC culture with coronavirus spike peptide pools or control peptides (ViraFEST assay). This sample comprised CD4+ T cells from blood, cultured in vitro, obtained about 7 months after SARS-CoV-2 vaccination. The receptors derive from a human donor who had recovered from COVID-19.

This clonotype was counted a few times. The chain combines TRBV28 with TRBJ2-7, with no clear D. Trimming removed 3 bases at V and 6 bases at J, with 9 bases between. Germline CDR1 MDHEN, CDR2 SYDVKM. The CDR3 is 12 residues long. CDR3 sequence reads: CASSFLVGEQYF. Written as DNA, the CDR3 is TGTGCCAGCAGTTTTCTAGTCGGCGAGCAGTACTTC.

The chain uses TRBV28 and TRBJ2-1; TRBD2 might be the D (6 bases). The V end was cut by 5 bases, the J end by 1 base, with 15 bases between. CDR3 length: 16 residues. CDR1 is MDHEN and CDR2 is SYDVKM in the germline V gene. Here the CDR3 reads CASSPTSFYSYNEQFF. CDR3 nucleotides: TGTGCCAGCAGTCCGACTAGTTTCTATTCCTACAATGAGCAGTTCTTC.

There are a few counts of this clonotype. The genes are TRBV25-1 and TRBJ1-1; TRBD1 might be the D (5 bases). The V end lost 1 base, the J end lost 3 bases, and 15 bases lay between the germline ends. CDR1 and CDR2 (germline): MGHDK, SYGVNS. This CDR3 region has 16 residues. CDR3 sequence reads: CASSESGRAFYTEAFF. Written as DNA, the CDR3 is TGTGCCAGCAGTGAATCGGGCAGGGCATTTTACACTGAAGCTTTCTTT.

This clonotype was picked up a small number of times. The V gene is TRBV20-1, the J gene TRBJ1-1, with D perhaps TRBD1 (6 bases). CDR1 and CDR2 (germline): DFQATT, SNEGSKA (reference sequence). Trimming shortened V by 5 bases and J by 0 bases, and 10 bases separated the two germline ends. This CDR3 contains 13 residues. This CDR3 is CSAYGQMNTEAFF. The CDR3 DNA follows: TGCAGTGCTTACGGACAGATGAACACTGAAGCTTTCTTT.

This clonotype was counted between two and nine times. The genes are TRBV19 and TRBJ2-1, with 9 bases aligning to TRBD2. V trimming: 7 bases; J trimming: 11 bases; junction bases outside the gene matches: 15. The CDR3 runs 15 residues. The germline gives CDR1 LNHDA, CDR2 SQIVND (reference sequence). In DNA form, the CDR3 reads TGTGCCAGTACCGATCCCGGCGGGAGGGCTCCCCAGCAGTTCTTC. Translated: CASTDPGGRAPQQFF.

CDR3 nucleotides: TGCAGTGCTCTATATAGCGGGGCTAGCACAGATACGCAGTATTTT. As protein: CSALYSGASTDTQYF. V is TRBV20-1 and J is TRBJ2-3; 8 bases agree with TRBD2. V shed 5 bases, J shed 0 bases, and the junction held 7 bases outside the gene matches. The germline V gene has CDR1 DFQATT and CDR2 SNEGSKA (reference sequence). The CDR3 length is 15 residues.

On this clonotype: A read error is possible here, since a much larger clone lies one base away. Lacking the conserved final phenylalanine or tryptophan, this CDR3 likely reflects a read error. DNA for the CDR3: TGTGCCAGCAGCTTACCGCCCAGGGGGGGGACTGAAGCTTTCTCT. This encodes CASSLPPRGGTEAFS. The chain carries TRBV7-9 and TRBJ1-1, with 7 bases fitting TRBD1. Per the germline V gene, CDR1 is SEHNR and CDR2 is FQNEAQ (reference sequence). The CDR3 runs 15 residues. The J segment lost 5 bases and the V segment lost 2 bases, leaving 8 bases of the junction unmatched.

The chain is built from TRBV6-1 and TRBJ2-1; perhaps TRBD1 as D (6 bases). This CDR3 contains 13 residues. The germline gives CDR1 MNHNS, CDR2 SASEGT. Trimming cost V 5 bases and J 9 bases, with 14 bases left between them. The CDR3: CASSQNRVGEQFF. Here the CDR3 DNA reads TGTGCCAGCAGTCAAAACAGGGTTGGTGAGCAGTTCTTC.

The V gene is TRBV6-1, the J gene TRBJ2-5; possibly TRBD1 for D (5 bases). V shed 6 bases and J shed 4 bases, with 27 bases lying between them. The germline CDR1 and CDR2 sequences are MNHNS and SASEGT. CDR3 length: 18 residues. The CDR3, as DNA: TGTGCCAGCAGCTCACGATTTTCGAGTGCAGGGAAGGGAGAGACCCAGTACTTC. It codes for CASSSRFSSAGKGETQYF.

This clonotype was seen a few times. The chain employs TRBV28 and TRBJ1-5, with no clear D. Germline V gene lookup returns CDR1 MDHEN and CDR2 SYDVKM. Trimming took 3 bases from V and 3 from J, leaving 6 bases between them. This CDR3 contains 13 residues. The CDR3 loop is CASSFGVNQPQHF. CDR3 coding DNA: TGTGCCAGCAGTTTCGGGGTCAATCAGCCCCAGCATTTT.

The gene calls are TRBV20-1 and TRBJ2-7; a weak D match, TRBD2 (5 bases). The germline V and J ends were trimmed by 0 bases and 4 bases, with 16 bases remaining between them. Germline-derived CDR1 and CDR2 are DFQATT and SNEGSKA (reference sequence). The CDR3 contains 15 residues. CDR3 in DNA: TGCAGTGCTAGAGATGGTGAGGGAATCCCTTACGAGCAGTACTTC. The encoded protein is CSARDGEGIPYEQYF.

This clonotype has a handful of counts. V usage is TRBV20-1 and J usage is TRBJ2-1; 7 bases are a match to TRBD1. V dropped 2 bases and J dropped 2; count of bases not matched to a gene: 3. Per the germline V gene, CDR1 is DFQATT and CDR2 is SNEGSKA (reference sequence). There are 14 residues in the CDR3. The CDR3 loop is CSARLGTAYNEQFF. The CDR3 DNA is TGCAGTGCTAGACTCGGGACAGCCTACAATGAGCAGTTCTTC.

The chain employs TRBV6-2 or TRBV6-3 and TRBJ2-7; D is possibly TRBD1 or TRBD2 (5 bases each). This CDR3 contains 14 residues. Trimming took off 8 bases at V and 2 bases at J, with 16 bases between the two ends. Per the germline V gene, CDR1 is MNHEY and CDR2 is SVGEGT. The CDR3 DNA follows: TGTGCCAGCCAAGCCGGGACGGCAGCCTACGAGCAGTACTTC. Its protein product is CASQAGTAAYEQYF.

The genes are TRBV28 and TRBJ2-3, with 10 bases identical to TRBD2. The V gene's germline CDR1 is MDHEN and CDR2 SYDVKM. V gave up 5 bases and J gave up 5 bases; unmatched junction bases: 16. CDR3 length equals 18 residues. This CDR3 reads CASSPSLWLAGVGDTQYF. The CDR3 nucleotides read TGTGCCAGCAGTCCATCGCTCTGGCTAGCGGGAGTGGGAGATACGCAGTATTTT.

The V call is TRBV12-3 or TRBV12-4, the J call TRBJ1-2, with D possibly TRBD1 on 6 matching bases. Trimming removed 6 bases from V and 4 bases from J, with 21 bases in between. There are 16 residues in the CDR3. The CDR3 reads CASRDAGGAPSYGYTF. In DNA, the CDR3 is TGTGCCAGCAGGGACGCGGGGGGGGCGCCATCCTATGGCTACACCTTC.

This clonotype was detected a few times. The chain employs TRBV20-1 and TRBJ2-7, with TRBD1 matching over 10 bases. With V trimmed by 6 bases and J by 4 bases, 6 bases remained unmatched. CDR3 size: 13 residues. Germline V CDR1 and CDR2: DFQATT, SNEGSKA (reference sequence). CDR3 loop: CSARQGARYEQYF. CDR3 sequence (DNA): TGCAGTGCAAGACAGGGGGCACGGTACGAGCAGTACTTC.

The chain is built from TRBV20-1 and TRBJ2-3, with 10 bases that match TRBD2. This CDR3 is 14 amino acids long. V gave up 2 bases and J gave up 2 bases; unmatched junction bases: 1. Germline CDR1 and CDR2: DFQATT and SNEGSKA (reference sequence). Here the CDR3 DNA reads TGCAGTGCTAGACTAGCGGGAGCCACAGATACGCAGTATTTT. This translates into CSARLAGATDTQYF.

This clonotype was observed a handful of times. The V and J genes are TRBV20-1 and TRBJ1-5; D is unclear. This CDR3 has 14 amino acids. CDR1 is DFQATT, CDR2 SNEGSKA, per germline (reference sequence). V lost 2 bases to trimming and J lost 2 bases, with 10 bases between them. The DNA of the CDR3 is TGCAGTGCTAGATCATTCGGGGGCAATCAGCCCCAGCATTTT. Amino acid sequence: CSARSFGGNQPQHF.

This clonotype was seen only a few times. The chain is built from TRBV20-1 and TRBJ2-5; the match to TRBD2 covers 13 bases. V lost 6 bases, J lost 2 bases, and 9 bases stayed unmatched. This CDR3 has 16 residues. Germline V gene sequence: CDR1 DFQATT, CDR2 SNEGSKA (reference sequence). Here the CDR3 reads CSAYSGTSGVQETQYF. CDR3 DNA: TGCAGTGCCTATTCGGGGACTAGCGGGGTACAAGAGACCCAGTACTTC.

This clonotype has only a few counts. The rearrangement links TRBV20-1 to TRBJ1-3; D unresolved. This CDR3 is 13 amino acids long. CDR1 is DFQATT, CDR2 SNEGSKA, per germline (reference sequence). Trimming removed 7 bases from V and 2 bases from J, with 12 bases in between. The CDR3 loop is CSGAASPGNTIYF. CDR3 sequence (DNA): TGCAGTGGGGCCGCCTCTCCTGGAAACACCATATATTTT.